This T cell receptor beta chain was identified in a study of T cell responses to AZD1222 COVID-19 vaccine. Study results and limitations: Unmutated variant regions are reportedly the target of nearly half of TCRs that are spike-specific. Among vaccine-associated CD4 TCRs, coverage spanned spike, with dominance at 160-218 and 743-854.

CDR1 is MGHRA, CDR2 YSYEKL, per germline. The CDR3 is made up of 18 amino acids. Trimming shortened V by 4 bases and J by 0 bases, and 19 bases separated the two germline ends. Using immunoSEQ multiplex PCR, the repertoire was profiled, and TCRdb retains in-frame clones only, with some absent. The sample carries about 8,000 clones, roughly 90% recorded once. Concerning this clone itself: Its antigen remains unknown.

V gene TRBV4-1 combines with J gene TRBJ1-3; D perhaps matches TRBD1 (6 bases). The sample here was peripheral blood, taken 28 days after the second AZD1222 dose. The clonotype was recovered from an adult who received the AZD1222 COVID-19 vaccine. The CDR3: CASSPNPTGTYSGNTIYF. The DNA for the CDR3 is TGCGCCAGCAGCCCGAACCCCACAGGGACCTACTCTGGAAACACCATATATTTT.